The rows below give T cell receptor beta chains drawn from one sample of a study of metastatic and nonmetastatic thyroid tumors. TCRdb recomputed clones from the PCR reads via MiXCR. The sample lists 50,000 or so clones, around 20% occurring once. Source material: blood. These receptors were collected from a male donor with papillary thyroid cancer or a benign thyroid nodule (not recorded which). Some clones in this sample may be carry-over from other donors' samples. Each CDR3 is given with its conserved first and last residue.

V: TRBV29-1; length: 13; CDR3: CSVERVSPGELFF
V: TRBV19; length: 15; CDR3: CASSYSAQASYEQYF
V: TRBV2; length: 14; CDR3: CASSDGTGVEGYTF
V: TRBV28; length: 16; CDR3: CASSFWSGGGRDEQFF
V: TRBV20-1; length: 11; CDR3: CSARALNEQYF
V: TRBV20-1; length: 13; CDR3: CSASLGQKNIQYF
V: TRBV6-1; length: 15; CDR3: CASSDRDFFIYEQYF
V: TRBV19; length: 13; CDR3: CATKAPGANVLTF
V: TRBV7-2; length: 15; CDR3: CASSPYSSSGNTIYF
V: TRBV18; length: 18; CDR3: CTSSPPTGRIAGANIPTF
V: TRBV24-1; length: 15; CDR3: CATSDYQAGRETQYF
V: TRBV5-1; length: 15; CDR3: CASSPRQAANEKLFF
V: TRBV11-2; length: 18; CDR3: CASSFGLAGTLLHNEQFF
V: TRBV28; length: 15; CDR3: CASSSQRQGDYEQYF
V: TRBV11-2; length: 18; CDR3: CASSPRPSGRALGGEQYF
V: TRBV4-1; length: 16; CDR3: CASSQVPQGAVDEQFF
V: TRBV20-1; length: 13; CDR3: CSAKGTGDHEQYF